The rows below give T cell receptor beta chains drawn from one sample of a study of T-cell reconstitution after alpha-beta-depleted transplantation in children. MiXCR, run by TCRdb on the PCR reads, gives a single entry per CDR3 protein. This table has some 460,000 distinct CDR3 sequences, 16% appearing once. Source: PBMCs, mostly from graft donor cells, taken 360 days after TCRalphabeta/CD19-depleted stem cell transplant. All receptors come from a boy less than two years old who had a stem cell transplant for Wiskott-Aldrich syndrome, so the T cells may come from the graft donor. The CDR3 runs from the conserved cysteine through the conserved F or W. The order of the fields is D gene, clone size, J gene, V gene, CDR3 protein, CDR3 DNA. The D gene is left open where the match is weak. The size field is filled for only some rows; it gives once, few, many or a size class.

-	once	TRBJ2-7	TRBV29-1	CSVGGRPYEQYF	TGCAGCGTTGGAGGGCGACCCTACGAGCAGTACTTC
-	-	TRBJ2-2	TRBV4-3	CASSQDTSGGLAGELFF	TGCGCCAGCAGCCAAGATACCTCCGGGGGACTGGCCGGGGAGCTGTTTTTT
TRBD1	-	TRBJ2-7	TRBV5-1	CASSYGGTGGYEQYF	TGCGCCAGCAGCTACGGCGGGACAGGGGGATACGAGCAGTACTTC
-	few	TRBJ1-5	TRBV20-1	CSATGASNQPQHF	TGCAGTGCTACCGGAGCTAGCAATCAGCCCCAGCATTTT
-	few	TRBJ2-7	TRBV27	CASRFSPDGEQYF	TGTGCCAGCAGGTTTTCTCCCGATGGGGAGCAGTACTTC
-	-	TRBJ2-1	TRBV2	CASSLGGIGSYNEQFF	TGTGCCAGCAGTCTAGGGGGAATTGGGTCCTACAATGAGCAGTTCTTC
-	-	TRBJ1-1	TRBV29-1	CSVTRGAGTEAFF	TGCAGCGTTACCAGGGGCGCGGGCACTGAAGCTTTCTTT
-	few	TRBJ2-5	TRBV11-2	CASSSGDRWHSYKETQYF	TGTGCCAGCAGTTCCGGAGATCGTTGGCATAGTTATAAAGAGACCCAGTACTTC
TRBD2	-	TRBJ2-1	TRBV27	CASSLLGGEGPYNEQFF	TGTGCCAGCAGTTTATTGGGGGGGGAAGGCCCCTACAATGAGCAGTTCTTC
TRBD2	few	TRBJ2-2	TRBV6-1	CASSPRLAGAGELFF	TGTGCCAGCAGTCCACGACTAGCGGGAGCCGGGGAGCTGTTTTTT
-	few	TRBJ2-3	TRBV29-1	CSVEGDTDTQYF	TGCAGCGTTGAAGGAGACACAGATACGCAGTATTTT
TRBD1	many	TRBJ2-7	TRBV12-3/TRBV12-4	CASSLGDRGAYEQYF	TGTGCCAGCAGTCTGGGGGACAGGGGAGCCTACGAGCAGTACTTC
-	-	TRBJ1-5	TRBV12-3/TRBV12-4	CASSFQTHSNQPQHF	TGTGCCAGCAGTTTCCAGACCCATAGCAATCAGCCCCAGCATTTT
-	few	TRBJ2-1	TRBV2	CASSWRPYNEQFF	TGTGCCAGCAGTTGGCGTCCCTACAATGAGCAGTTCTTC
TRBD2	few	TRBJ2-1	TRBV20-1	CSAPSVLAVYNEQFF	TGCAGTGCCCCATCGGTACTAGCGGTCTACAATGAGCAGTTCTTC
-	-	TRBJ2-2	TRBV13	CASSLRILGHPRNTGELFF	TGTGCCAGCAGCTTACGGATACTTGGACACCCGAGGAACACCGGGGAGCTGTTTTTT
TRBD1	few	TRBJ2-7	TRBV7-7	CASSFDRGGEQYF	TGTGCCAGCAGCTTTGACAGGGGTGGCGAGCAGTACTTC
TRBD2	few	TRBJ2-5	TRBV6-1	CASSEALAGGPGRAVTQYF	TGTGCCAGCAGTGAAGCCCTAGCGGGGGGGCCGGGGAGAGCAGTGACCCAGTACTTC
TRBD2	-	TRBJ2-1	TRBV20-1	CSASSSGRYNEQFF	TGCAGTGCTAGTTCTAGCGGGAGGTACAATGAGCAGTTCTTC
-	-	TRBJ2-7	TRBV12-3/TRBV12-4	CASSTDRFYYEQYF	TGTGCCAGCAGTACAGACAGGTTCTACTACGAGCAGTACTTC
-	many	TRBJ2-7	TRBV12-3/TRBV12-4	CASSLIIDPRGSYEQYF	TGTGCCAGCAGTCTCATTATTGATCCCCGGGGCTCCTACGAGCAGTACTTC
-	many	TRBJ1-5	TRBV12-3/TRBV12-4	CASTRGRGRNQPQHF	TGTGCCAGCACCAGGGGAAGGGGGAGGAATCAGCCCCAGCATTTT
TRBD1	few	TRBJ2-1	TRBV4-3	CASSQEAGTGKNEQFF	TGCGCCAGCAGCCAAGAAGCCGGGACAGGGAAAAATGAGCAGTTCTTC
-	few	TRBJ2-1	TRBV29-1	CSVQKGTSYNEQFF	TGCAGCGTCCAAAAGGGCACAAGCTACAATGAGCAGTTCTTC
-	few	TRBJ2-7	TRBV7-6	CASSPDPGRSYEQYF	TGTGCCAGCAGCCCCGACCCCGGCAGGTCCTACGAGCAGTACTTC
-	few	TRBJ1-5	TRBV12-3/TRBV12-4	CASKKGSGTASNQPQHF	TGTGCCAGCAAAAAGGGGTCCGGGACGGCCTCAAATCAGCCCCAGCATTTT
-	-	TRBJ2-1	TRBV20-1	CSARDVQGYNEQFF	TGCAGTGCTAGAGACGTACAGGGCTACAATGAGCAGTTCTTC
TRBD2	few	TRBJ2-7	TRBV7-9	CASSRALAAGSYEQYF	TGTGCCAGCAGCCGAGCACTAGCGGCGGGGTCCTACGAGCAGTACTTC
-	-	TRBJ2-5	TRBV20-1	CSASPIRTQQETQYF	TGCAGTGCTTCTCCAATACGGACTCAACAAGAGACCCAGTACTTC
TRBD2	many	TRBJ2-3	TRBV12-3/TRBV12-4	CASSSGTRGTDTQYF	TGTGCCAGCAGTTCCGGGACTAGGGGTACAGATACGCAGTATTTT
TRBD2	-	TRBJ2-1	TRBV7-6	CASSLLILAGGDNEQFF	TGTGCCAGCAGCTTGCTTATTTTAGCGGGAGGAGACAATGAGCAGTTCTTC
-	-	TRBJ2-2	TRBV14	CASSLRTFGELFF	TGTGCCAGCAGCCTACGAACGTTCGGGGAGCTGTTTTTT
-	-	TRBJ2-1	TRBV6-1	CASSRARADNEQFF	TGTGCCAGCAGCCGGGCCCGGGCCGACAATGAGCAGTTCTTC
TRBD2	once	TRBJ2-1	TRBV5-5	CASSLAALAGGSYNEQFF	TGTGCCAGCAGCTTGGCCGCCCTAGCGGGGGGGTCCTACAATGAGCAGTTCTTC
TRBD1	few	TRBJ2-5	TRBV7-9	CASSSGQGFQETQYF	TGTGCCAGCAGCTCGGGACAGGGGTTTCAAGAGACCCAGTACTTC
-	few	TRBJ2-7	TRBV20-1	CSAGRARDSYEQYF	TGCAGTGCCGGCCGGGCCCGCGACTCCTACGAGCAGTACTTC
-	few	TRBJ2-5	TRBV5-1	CASSLETIQETQYF	TGCGCCAGCAGCTTGGAGACCATCCAAGAGACCCAGTACTTC
-	few	TRBJ2-7	TRBV20-1	CSASEGWNRPYEQYF	TGCAGTGCTAGTGAGGGGTGGAACCGCCCCTACGAGCAGTACTTC
-	few	TRBJ2-5	TRBV11-2	CASSFTHNLPPFKGETQYF	TGTGCCAGCAGCTTTACCCACAACCTCCCCCCCTTCAAAGGAGAGACCCAGTACTTC
-	few	TRBJ2-7	TRBV10-3	CAISELLYEQYF	TGTGCCATCAGTGAGCTCTTATACGAGCAGTACTTC
-	-	TRBJ2-1	TRBV24-1	CATSASWASSYNEQFF	TGTGCCACCAGTGCCAGTTGGGCCAGCTCCTACAATGAGCAGTTCTTC
-	few	TRBJ1-2	TRBV6-2/TRBV6-3	CASSSPRQRISGYTF	TGTGCCAGCAGTTCCCCGAGACAGCGAATTTCGGGCTACACCTTC
TRBD2	few	TRBJ2-1	TRBV20-1	CSATGTSGKYNEQFF	TGCAGTGCCACCGGGACTAGCGGGAAATACAATGAGCAGTTCTTC
-	few	TRBJ2-7	TRBV7-9	CASSLGDSGAYEQYF	TGTGCCAGCAGCTTAGGAGATAGCGGAGCCTACGAGCAGTACTTC
-	few	TRBJ2-7	TRBV27	CASSLGPRERQYF	TGTGCCAGCAGTTTGGGACCCAGGGAAAGGCAGTACTTC